What follows are 14 T cell receptor beta chains derived from one specimen sequenced in a study of cytomegalovirus exposure and HLA in healthy donors. The PCR had 60 Vbeta and 13 Jbeta primers. Clones were read by immunoSEQ multiplex PCR, and TCRdb kept only the in-frame ones, dropping some. This sample has about 120,000 clones; about 10% occur once, and the top ten carry less than 4%. Sequenced material: PBMCs. The origin of the receptors is a man under 40 in good health and CMV-seronegative.

In its sample, this clone was seen a few times. V gene TRBV4-1 combines with J gene TRBJ2-2, with D unclear. There are 15 residues in the CDR3. V lost 1 base to trimming and J lost 0 bases, with 6 bases between them. Per the germline V gene, CDR1 is MGHRA and CDR2 is YSYEKL. CDR3 sequence reads: CASSQGRPNTGELFF. The CDR3 DNA reads as TGCGCCAGCAGCCAAGGCAGGCCGAACACCGGGGAGCTGTTTTTT.

The V call is TRBV9, the J call TRBJ2-1; D is unresolved. Trimming shortened V by 1 base and J by 4 bases, and 12 bases separated the two germline ends. The length of the CDR3 is 15 residues. Per germline, CDR1 SGDLS and CDR2 YYNGEE. CDR3 DNA sequence: TGTGCCAGCAGCGTATCATTTAAAGCATACAATGAGCAGTTCTTC. It is translated as CASSVSFKAYNEQFF. Drawing the rest from reference TRBV9 and TRBJ2-1, the complete variable domain is DSGVTQTPKHLITATGQRVTLRCSPRSGDLSVYWYQQSLDQGLQFLIQYYNGEERAKGNILERFSAQQFPDLHSELNLSSLELGDSALYFCASSVSFKAYNEQFFGPGTRLTVL.

The V and J genes are TRBV6-5 and TRBJ1-3; D remains unclear. CDR3 length: 11 residues. Trimming cost V 7 bases and J 4 bases, with 5 bases left between them. Germline CDR1 reads MNHEY; CDR2 reads SVGAGI. CDR3 nucleotide sequence: TGTGCCAGCATTTCAGGAAACACCATATATTTT. It is translated as CASISGNTIYF.

V and J are TRBV4-1 and TRBJ1-2; D remains ambiguous. Trimming removed 0 bases at V and 6 bases at J, with 11 bases between. Germline V lookup: CDR1 MGHRA, CDR2 YSYEKL. This CDR3 region has 14 residues. CDR3 sequence: CASSQEGRQDGYTF. The CDR3 DNA reads TGCGCCAGCAGCCAAGAGGGTAGGCAGGATGGCTACACCTTC.

With regard to this clone: The junction and the germline gene differ at one end; a read error may be behind it. The rearrangement joins TRBV7-7 to TRBJ2-2; the D gene is possibly TRBD1 (6 bases). The CDR3 has 13 amino acids. Germline CDR1 SSHAT, CDR2 FNYEAQ (reference sequence). CDR3 in amino acids: CASSLEGAGELFF. The CDR3 DNA reads as TGTGCTAGCAGCTTAGAGGGGGCCGGGGAGCTGTTTTTT.

The chain joins TRBV4-1 to TRBJ1-3, with 7 bases identical to TRBD1. Unmatched junction bases numbered 12, after V lost 3 bases and J lost 4 bases. Germline lookup yields CDR1 MGHRA and CDR2 YSYEKL. The CDR3 has 17 residues. The CDR3 region is CASSQPSGRGVGNTIYF. The CDR3 nucleotides read TGCGCCAGCAGCCAGCCCTCAGGCAGGGGGGTAGGAAACACCATATATTTT.

This chain links TRBV7-6 with TRBJ2-1; 11 nucleotides align to TRBD1. Trimming removed 4 bases from V and 6 bases from J; junction bases left unmatched: 5. The CDR3 is made up of 15 amino acids. The germline gives CDR1 SGHVS, CDR2 FNYEAQ. This CDR3 is CASSSGQGGGNEQFF. The CDR3 DNA reads TGTGCCAGCAGCTCGGGACAGGGGGGAGGCAATGAGCAGTTCTTC.

This clone occurred a few times. V is TRBV5-4 and J is TRBJ2-2; maybe TRBD1 (5 bases). Trimming took 7 bases from V and 0 from J, leaving 7 bases between them. CDR1 is SGHNT and CDR2 is YYREEE in the germline V gene (reference sequence). This CDR3 contains 13 residues. The CDR3 spells CASARANTGELFF. The CDR3 region has the DNA TGTGCCAGCGCCAGGGCGAACACCGGGGAGCTGTTTTTT.

The table lists this clone with a few counts. This chain uses TRBV7-3 with TRBJ2-3; TRBD2 might be the D (6 bases). Germline loops: CDR1 SGHTA, CDR2 FQGTGA. This CDR3 has 15 amino acids. V dropped 1 base and J dropped 5 bases, with 13 bases sitting between them. The CDR3, as DNA: TGTGCCAGCAGCTTAATTTTTGCGGGACGAGATACGCAGTATTTT. This gives the protein CASSLIFAGRDTQYF.

This clone has just a few counts. The rearrangement uses TRBV6-1 and TRBJ2-3, with 7 bases matching TRBD1. Germline CDR1 and CDR2: MNHNS and SASEGT. CDR3 length: 14 residues. V trimming: 7 bases; J trimming: 0 bases; junction bases outside the gene matches: 4. The CDR3 DNA is TGTGCCAGCAATAGGGACAGAAGCACAGATACGCAGTATTTT. Protein: CASNRDRSTDTQYF.

The chain carries TRBV6-5 and TRBJ2-7; the D is unclear. CDR3 size: 11 residues. Trimming shortened V by 6 bases and J by 3 bases, and 6 bases separated the two germline ends. Germline assignment: CDR1 MNHEY and CDR2 SVGAGI. The CDR3 is CASSQNYEQYF. CDR3 nucleotide sequence: TGTGCCAGCAGCCAGAACTACGAGCAGTACTTC.

This clone was counted a few times. The V and J genes are TRBV9 and TRBJ1-1, with 7 bases lining up with TRBD1. Per germline, CDR1 SGDLS and CDR2 YYNGEE. This CDR3 has 15 residues. After removal of 0 bases from V and 1 base from J, the junction contained 3 bases not matched to a gene. The CDR3 region is CASSVEGARNTEAFF. As DNA, the CDR3 is TGTGCCAGCAGCGTAGAGGGGGCTCGGAACACTGAAGCTTTCTTT.

This clone was picked up a small number of times. The chain joins TRBV11-2 to TRBJ2-1; TRBD2 agrees at 14 bases. With V trimmed by 3 bases and J by 8 bases, 12 bases remained unmatched. The V gene's germline CDR1 is SGHAT and CDR2 FQNNGV. CDR3 size: 18 residues. CDR3 protein: CASSFPSTSGRAWDEQFF. CDR3 nucleotides: TGTGCCAGCAGCTTCCCGTCGACTAGCGGGAGGGCCTGGGATGAGCAGTTCTTC.

The chain joins TRBV27 to TRBJ2-2, with 11 bases aligning to TRBD1. The CDR3 consists of 16 residues. Germline loops: CDR1 MNHEY, CDR2 SMNVEV (reference sequence). Losses at the gene ends were 3 bases for V and 5 bases for J; bases not matched to a gene: 5. The CDR3 DNA follows: TGTGCCAGCAGTTTCGGGACAGGGGGAGGGACCGGGGAGCTGTTTTTT. It specifies CASSFGTGGGTGELFF.